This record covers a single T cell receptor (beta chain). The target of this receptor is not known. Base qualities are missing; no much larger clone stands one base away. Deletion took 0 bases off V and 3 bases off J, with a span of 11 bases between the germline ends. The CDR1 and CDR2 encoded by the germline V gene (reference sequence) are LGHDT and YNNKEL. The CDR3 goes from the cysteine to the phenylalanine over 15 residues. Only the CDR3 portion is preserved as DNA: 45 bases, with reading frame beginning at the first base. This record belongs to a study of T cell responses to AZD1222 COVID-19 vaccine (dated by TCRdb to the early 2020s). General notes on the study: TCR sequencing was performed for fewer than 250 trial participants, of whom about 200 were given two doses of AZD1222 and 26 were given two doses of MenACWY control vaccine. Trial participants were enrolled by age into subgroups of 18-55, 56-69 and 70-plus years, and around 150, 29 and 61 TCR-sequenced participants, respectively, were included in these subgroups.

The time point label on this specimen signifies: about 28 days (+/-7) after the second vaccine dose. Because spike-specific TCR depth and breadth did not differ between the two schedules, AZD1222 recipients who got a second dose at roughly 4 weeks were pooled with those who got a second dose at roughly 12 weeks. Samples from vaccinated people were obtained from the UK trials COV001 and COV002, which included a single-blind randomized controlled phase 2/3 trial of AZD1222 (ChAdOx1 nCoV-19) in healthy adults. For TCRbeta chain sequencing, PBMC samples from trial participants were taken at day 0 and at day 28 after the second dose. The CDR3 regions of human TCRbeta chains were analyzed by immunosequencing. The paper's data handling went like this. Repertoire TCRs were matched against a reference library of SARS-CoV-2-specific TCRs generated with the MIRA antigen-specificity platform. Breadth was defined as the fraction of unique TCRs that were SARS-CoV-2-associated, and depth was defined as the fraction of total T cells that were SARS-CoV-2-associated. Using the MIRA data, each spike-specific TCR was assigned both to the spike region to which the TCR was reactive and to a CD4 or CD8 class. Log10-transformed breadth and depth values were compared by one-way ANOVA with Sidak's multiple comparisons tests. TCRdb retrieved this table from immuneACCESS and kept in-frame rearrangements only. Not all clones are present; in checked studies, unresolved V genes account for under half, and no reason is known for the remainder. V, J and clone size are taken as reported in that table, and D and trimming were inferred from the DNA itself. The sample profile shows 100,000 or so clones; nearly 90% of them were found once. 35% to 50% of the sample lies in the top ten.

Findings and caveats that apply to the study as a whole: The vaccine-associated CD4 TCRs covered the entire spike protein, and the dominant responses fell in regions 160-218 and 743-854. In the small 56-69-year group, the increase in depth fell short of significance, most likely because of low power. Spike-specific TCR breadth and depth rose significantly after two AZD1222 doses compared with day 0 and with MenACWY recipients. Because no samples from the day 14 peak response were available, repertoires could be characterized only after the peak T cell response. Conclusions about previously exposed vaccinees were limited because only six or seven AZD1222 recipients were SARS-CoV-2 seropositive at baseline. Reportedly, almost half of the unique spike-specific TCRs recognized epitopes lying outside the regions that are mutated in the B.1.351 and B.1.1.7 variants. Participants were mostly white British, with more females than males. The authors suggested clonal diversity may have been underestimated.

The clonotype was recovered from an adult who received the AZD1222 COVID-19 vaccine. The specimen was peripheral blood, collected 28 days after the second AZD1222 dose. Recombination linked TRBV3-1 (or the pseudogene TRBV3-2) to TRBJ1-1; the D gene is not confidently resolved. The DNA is TGTGCCAGCAGCCAAGATCCCCGGGGTGACACTGAAGCTTTCTTT. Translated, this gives CASSQDPRGDTEAFF.